A selection of T cell receptor beta chains follows, all from one sample in a study of shared clonotypes between healthy human individuals. Some clones are missing from TCRdb's copy, which holds only in-frame ones; the method was immunoSEQ multiplex PCR. The data hold fewer than 1 million clones, with roughly 96% observed a single time. Material for sequencing was naive CD8+ T cells sorted from blood. The receptors here all came from a man aged 30 to 39 in good health. CDR3s include the opening cysteine and the closing phenylalanine or tryptophan. The D gene is left open where the match is weak.

V,J,D,CDR3,DNA
TRBV7-6,TRBJ2-1,TRBD2,CASSSGLAGGPFQFF,TGTGCCAGCAGCTCCGGACTAGCGGGAGGGCCATTCCAGTTCTTC
TRBV28,TRBJ2-2,NA,CASSSRGLLGGELFF,TGTGCCAGCAGTTCGCGGGGGCTCTTAGGCGGGGAGCTGTTTTTT
TRBV4-2,TRBJ2-2,NA,CASSHGPGELFF,TGTGCCAGCAGCCACGGACCCGGGGAGCTGTTTTTT
TRBV19,TRBJ2-1,TRBD2,CASTGLGSSYNEQFF,TGTGCCAGTACGGGACTAGGGAGCTCCTACAATGAGCAGTTCTTC
TRBV29-1,TRBJ2-7,TRBD2,CSVEAVGGEYEQYF,TGCAGCGTTGAAGCCGTGGGGGGGGAATACGAGCAGTACTTC
TRBV19,TRBJ1-2,NA,CASSLAESASYGYTF,TGTGCCAGTAGTCTCGCGGAGAGCGCGAGTTATGGCTACACCTTC
TRBV27,TRBJ2-7,TRBD1,CASSSGQQIYEQYF,TGTGCCAGCAGTTCGGGACAGCAAATATACGAGCAGTACTTC
TRBV7-2,TRBJ2-3,NA,CASSLLALQSTDTQYF,TGTGCCAGCAGCTTACTTGCCCTCCAAAGCACAGATACGCAGTATTTT
TRBV13,TRBJ2-1,NA,CASSLGVDEQFF,TGTGCCAGCAGCTTGGGGGTTGATGAGCAGTTCTTC
TRBV20-1,TRBJ2-7,NA,CSAWDSYEQYF,TGCAGTGCTTGGGACTCCTACGAGCAGTACTTC
TRBV7-9,TRBJ1-5,NA,CASSLGGANQPQHF,TGTGCCAGCAGCTTAGGAGGCGCCAATCAGCCCCAGCATTTT
TRBV6-5,TRBJ2-7,NA,CASSYGARLREQYF,TGTGCCAGCAGTTACGGGGCCCGGTTGCGCGAGCAGTACTTC
TRBV2,TRBJ2-3,NA,CASSAGLFTDTQYF,TGTGCCAGCAGTGCCGGACTTTTCACAGATACGCAGTATTTT
TRBV4-1,TRBJ2-3,NA,CASSLRRGSTDTQYF,TGCGCCAGCAGCCTCAGACGGGGGAGCACAGATACGCAGTATTTT
TRBV10-1,TRBJ2-2,TRBD1,CASNTGTGGTGELFF,TGCGCCAGCAACACCGGGACAGGGGGCACCGGGGAGCTGTTTTTT
TRBV29-1,TRBJ2-6,NA,CSVDTGTSSGANVLTF,TGCAGCGTTGATACAGGGACCTCCTCTGGGGCCAACGTCCTGACTTTC
TRBV28,TRBJ2-1,NA,CASSRGQYNEQFF,TGTGCCAGCAGTAGGGGCCAGTACAATGAGCAGTTCTTC
TRBV14,TRBJ2-1,NA,CASSYLGLDELEQFF,TGTGCCAGCAGCTACCTGGGTCTAGATGAGCTTGAGCAGTTCTTC
TRBV4-1,TRBJ1-2,NA,CASSQLGGADYGYTF,TGCGCCAGCAGCCAATTGGGGGGCGCCGACTATGGCTACACCTTC
TRBV28,TRBJ2-2,NA,CASSFAGELFF,TGTGCCAGCAGTTTCGCCGGGGAGCTGTTTTTT